In this sample, the clone carrying this T cell receptor beta chain turned up once. As yet, its antigen is unknown. This specimen belongs to a study of T cell responses to AZD1222 COVID-19 vaccine. Findings and limits, study-wide: Females made up more of the donors, who were largely white British, and clonal diversity may have come out too low. Only six people who got AZD1222 tested seropositive at baseline.

Per germline, CDR1 MGHRA and CDR2 YSYEKL. V lost 2 bases and J 0 bases, leaving 7 bases between the germline ends. This CDR3 is 14 amino acids long. Profiling relied on immunoSEQ multiplex PCR, and the TCRdb table lists in-frame clones only, not all of them. The table has about 140,000 clones, about 89% seen once; the top ten hold more than 2.5%. The chain employs TRBV4-1 and TRBJ1-2, with D possibly matching TRBD1 (5 bases). The TCR sequence derives from an adult in good health. The sample consisted of peripheral blood, taken on day 0 of AZD1222 vaccination. The CDR3 bases are TGCGCCAGCAGCCAACAGGGTACTAACTATGGCTACACCTTC. Residues: CASSQQGTNYGYTF.